This record looks at one T cell receptor beta chain sequence and its context. Its antigen is not known. The sample originates from a study of cytomegalovirus exposure and HLA in healthy donors. Study results and limitations: Accurate HLA-A and HLA-B prediction from TCR beta sequences was reported for most subjects. Later, TCR association rates were found to vary by HLA locus, highest for DRB1 and lowest for HLA-C.

The PCR used 60 Vbeta and 13 Jbeta primers. TCRdb keeps only in-frame clones here, not all; method: immunoSEQ multiplex PCR. The data hold around 170,000 clones, with roughly 70% observed a single time. The material sequenced was PBMCs. The receptor's source is a girl aged 5-17 years in good health and CMV-seronegative.

The CDR3 coding sequence is TGTGCCAGCAGCCAGATGGGGGCGAGCACAGATACGCAGTATTTT. It specifies CASSQMGASTDTQYF. V usage is TRBV5-5 and J usage is TRBJ2-3; TRBD1 is a possible D gene (6 bases). The CDR3 is 15 amino acids. Germline V gene data show CDR1 as SGHKS and CDR2 as YYEKEE (reference sequence). V dropped 4 bases and J dropped 0 bases, with 12 bases sitting between them.